This TCR beta chain came from a study of blood T cell repertoires in COVID-19. Looking at the study overall: There were acute and convalescent COVID-19 samples, and they came from the United States, Italy and Spain. T cells, B-cell-depleted T cells, or PBMCs supplied cDNA or gDNA.

CDR3 size: 16 residues. Losses at the gene ends were 1 base for V and 9 bases for J; bases not matched to a gene: 10. Looked up from germline, CDR1 is SGDLS and CDR2 is YYNGEE. Per the original methods: Reference gene primer amplification in the assay estimated nucleated cell counts. Measured with immunoSEQ multiplex PCR; TCRdb has only the in-frame clones, and not every one. The DNA was the basis for D and trimming; V, J and clone size are from that table. The sample contains some 130,000 clones, roughly 88% of which appear only once. This TCR was sampled from a man aged 45-60 years with acute or convalescent COVID-19. The sample was peripheral blood. This sequence joins TRBV9 and TRBJ2-1; 10 bases match TRBD2. This CDR3 is CASSVPSGGVIGEQFF. The CDR3 region has the DNA TGTGCCAGCAGCGTACCCAGCGGGGGGGTGATAGGTGAGCAGTTCTTC.